Below, 24 T cell receptor beta chains from the same sample are listed, as sequenced in a study of shared clonotypes between healthy human individuals (dated by TCRdb to 2018 to 2021). CD8 naive samples consisted of CD45RO-negative cells that were positively selected for CCR7, yielding a CD45RA+CCR7+ population without TemRA cells. The receptor library was made with the immunoSEQ multiplex PCR assay. TCRdb obtained this table from immuneACCESS and retained in-frame rearrangements with V and J assigned. These tables miss some clones; where compared with another copy, unresolved V genes account for less than half of the shortfall, and the remainder is unexplained. Within this sample are hundreds of thousands of clones, with roughly 95% of them counted one time only. The ten most abundant clones make up approximately 0.11% of the sample. What was sequenced was naive CD8+ T cells sorted from blood. Taken with the paper, the label for cell subset or site translates to: CD45RA+CCR7+. Receptor source: a woman aged 30 to 39 in good health.

The chain carries TRBV28 and TRBJ2-7, with TRBD2 matching 11 bases. The CDR3 totals 15 residues. Germline-derived CDR1 and CDR2 are MDHEN and SYDVKM. V shed 5 bases and J 7 bases; nucleotides not matched to a gene: 10. CDR3 in amino acids: CASSTGLAGMREQYF. In nucleotides, the CDR3 is TGTGCCAGCAGTACCGGACTAGCGGGTATGAGGGAGCAGTACTTC.

The chain uses TRBV4-1 and TRBJ2-7, with 8 positions matching TRBD2. V lost 4 bases and J lost 4; bases outside the gene matches: 9. Germline V gives CDR1 MGHRA, CDR2 YSYEKL. The CDR3 spans 15 residues. CDR3 loop: CASSPKREIGYEQYF. The CDR3 DNA sequence: TGCGCCAGCAGCCCAAAGCGGGAGATTGGATACGAGCAGTACTTC.

The rearrangement links TRBV27 to TRBJ2-3; D gene unclear. Germline CDR1 MNHEY, CDR2 SMNVEV (reference sequence). The CDR3 spans 14 residues. V was trimmed by 4 bases and J by 0 bases, leaving 8 bases between them. The CDR3 region has the DNA TGTGCCAGCAGTTCGAGCTCTAGCACAGATACGCAGTATTTT. It translates to CASSSSSSTDTQYF.

The chain has TRBV5-4 and TRBJ2-5, with 13 bases aligning to TRBD2. This CDR3 is built from 17 residues. Losses at the gene ends were 0 bases for V and 5 bases for J; bases not matched to a gene: 7. Germline values: CDR1 SGHNT, CDR2 YYREEE (reference sequence). The CDR3 region is CASSLVTSGRARETQYF. The CDR3 region has the DNA TGTGCCAGCAGCTTGGTAACTAGCGGGAGGGCCAGGGAGACCCAGTACTTC.

J is TRBJ2-7 and V is TRBV2, with unresolved D. The length of the CDR3 is 12 residues. Trimming left V 5 bases short and J 5 bases short, with 10 bases between. Germline V gives CDR1 SNHLY, CDR2 FYNNEI. The CDR3 DNA reads as TGTGCCAGCAGTAGATCACCCCACGAGCAGTACTTC. Encoded protein: CASSRSPHEQYF.

V gene TRBV7-8 combines with J gene TRBJ2-5; D is undetermined. Matching the DNA end better, TRBJ2-7 makes the J call doubtful. CDR3 length: 15 amino acids. The germline V gene encodes CDR1 SGHVS and CDR2 FQNEAQ. In DNA form, the CDR3 reads TGTGCCAGCAGCTTTGACCAGTTTACCTCCTACGAGCAGTACTTC. Protein sequence: CASSFDQFTSYEQYF.

The V call is TRBV19, the J call TRBJ2-7, with unresolved D. The CDR3 spans 12 residues. Per the germline V gene, CDR1 is LNHDA and CDR2 is SQIVND (reference sequence). The ends were cut back, 5 bases at V and 4 bases at J, with 9 bases in the middle. CDR3 sequence reads: CASSPWGYEQYF. The CDR3 DNA reads TGTGCCAGTAGTCCTTGGGGTTACGAGCAGTACTTC.

This rearrangement joins TRBV4-1 to TRBJ1-5; weak D call: TRBD1 (5 bases). Between the trimmed V and J ends, which lost 4 bases and 2 bases, there was a span of 15 bases. The CDR3 has 16 residues. Germline V gene sequence: CDR1 MGHRA, CDR2 YSYEKL. The CDR3 nucleotides are TGCGCCAGCAGCCCCAACTTCGGGGGGGGCAATCAGCCCCAGCATTTT. This sequence encodes CASSPNFGGGNQPQHF.

The chain joins TRBV28 to TRBJ2-1; D remains unclear. Trimming stripped 2 bases from V and 9 bases from J, with 11 bases between. This CDR3 contains 13 residues. Germline V lookup: CDR1 MDHEN, CDR2 SYDVKM. In DNA, the CDR3 is TGTGCCAGCAGTTTAACGAGTAACGGTGAGCAGTTCTTC. Its translation is CASSLTSNGEQFF.

The chain couples TRBV11-2 to TRBJ2-5; no clear D. Trimming left V 5 bases short and J 4 bases short, with 14 bases between. The CDR3 runs to 14 residues. Per the germline V gene, CDR1 is SGHAT and CDR2 is FQNNGV. The CDR3 DNA reads as TGTGCCAGCAGCCCAGGCTGGGGTCGAGAGACCCAGTACTTC. Translation gives CASSPGWGRETQYF. The variable domain in full, completed from reference TRBV11-2 and TRBJ2-5, reads EAGVAQSPRYKIIEKRQSVAFWCNPISGHATLYWYQQILGQGPKLLIQFQNNGVVDDSQLPKDRFSAERLKGVDSTLKIQPAKLEDSAVYLCASSPGWGRETQYFGPGTRLLVL.

The chain uses TRBV5-4 and TRBJ2-5; possibly TRBD1 for D (6 bases). This CDR3 contains 14 residues. Trimming cost V 5 bases and J 1 base, with 12 bases left between them. Looked up from germline, CDR1 is SGHNT and CDR2 is YYREEE (reference sequence). CDR3 DNA: TGTGCCAGCAGTATGGGGACAACCCAAGAGACCCAGTACTTC. It codes for CASSMGTTQETQYF. Variable domain in full (rest from reference TRBV5-4 and TRBJ2-5): ETGVTQSPTHLIKTRGQQVTLRCSSQSGHNTVSWYQQALGQGPQFIFQYYREEENGRGNFPPRFSGLQFPNYSSELNVNALELDDSALYLCASSMGTTQETQYFGPGTRLLVL.

The CDR3 reads CASLPGGVYEQYF. CDR3 DNA: TGTGCCAGCTTGCCGGGGGGGGTCTACGAGCAGTACTTC. The chain couples TRBV2 to TRBJ2-5; 8 bases are shared with TRBD2. TRBJ2-7 explains the end of the DNA better; the J call may be wrong. The CDR3 loop spans 13 amino acids. Germline loops: CDR1 SNHLY, CDR2 FYNNEI.

This rearrangement joins TRBV28 to TRBJ1-4, with D possibly TRBD1 on 6 matching bases. CDR3 length: 15 residues. V lost 6 bases and J lost 10, with 21 bases in between. Germline V CDR1 and CDR2: MDHEN, SYDVKM. The CDR3 reads CASSPRGTPEGKLFF. CDR3 coding DNA: TGTGCCAGCAGCCCACGGGGGACACCGGAAGGAAAACTGTTTTTT.

The genes are TRBV7-8 and TRBJ1-3, with D uncertain. Germline-derived CDR1 and CDR2 are SGHVS and FQNEAQ. Trimming left V 5 bases short and J 1 base short, with 15 bases between. CDR3 size: 16 residues. The CDR3 is CASSPRTVASGNTIYF. CDR3 nucleotide sequence: TGTGCCAGCAGCCCCCGAACAGTCGCGTCTGGAAACACCATATATTTT.

The chain employs TRBV7-9 and TRBJ2-2, with 10 bases that match TRBD1. The CDR3 has 16 residues. Germline CDR1 SEHNR, CDR2 FQNEAQ (reference sequence). V was pared by 4 bases and J by 6 bases, with 8 bases of the junction left unmatched. The CDR3 nucleotides are TGTGCCAGCAGCTCCCCGGGACAGGGGAATCCCGGGGAGCTGTTTTTT. Its protein product is CASSSPGQGNPGELFF.

The rearrangement links TRBV28 to TRBJ2-7, with D perhaps TRBD1 (6 bases). The CDR3 spans 14 residues. Per germline, CDR1 MDHEN and CDR2 SYDVKM. With 1 base removed from V and 2 bases from J, the gap between germline ends came to 9 bases. The CDR3, as DNA: TGTGCCAGCAGTTTATCACAGGGACCCTACGAGCAGTACTTC. Translated, it gives CASSLSQGPYEQYF.

The rearrangement joins TRBV14 to TRBJ2-1, with D possibly matching TRBD2 (5 bases). Germline assignment: CDR1 SGHDN and CDR2 FVKESK. There are 12 residues in the CDR3. Trimming removed 4 bases at V and 6 bases at J, with 7 bases between. As DNA, the CDR3 is TGTGCCAGCAGCCGAACTAGCAATGAGCAGTTCTTC. It is translated as CASSRTSNEQFF.

As to this clone: At the DNA level, this CDR3 is encoded by other sequences in the same sample as well. This chain connects TRBV20-1 to TRBJ2-7, with D unresolved. V was shortened by 0 bases and J by 2 bases, with 2 bases between the two germline ends. The germline gives CDR1 DFQATT, CDR2 SNEGSKA (reference sequence). CDR3 length: 11 residues. CDR3 bases: TGCAGTGCTAGAGATCCCTACGAGCAGTACTTC. Its protein product is CSARDPYEQYF.

This clone has a single count. The gene calls are TRBV2 and TRBJ2-5; D unclear. Germline CDR1 is SNHLY and CDR2 is FYNNEI. Trimming removed 5 bases from V and 1 base from J, with 11 bases in between. The CDR3 is 14 amino acids. The CDR3 nucleotides are TGTGCCAGCAGTCCGTCCAGCCCCCAAGAGACCCAGTACTTC. Protein product: CASSPSSPQETQYF.

V is TRBV27 and J is TRBJ2-1, with D unclear. The CDR3 totals 13 residues. From germline, CDR1 is MNHEY and CDR2 SMNVEV (reference sequence). Between the trimmed V and J ends, which lost 2 bases and 8 bases, there was a span of 10 bases. The chain's CDR3 is CASSLGFGDEQFF. The DNA for the CDR3 is TGTGCCAGCAGTTTAGGGTTTGGTGATGAGCAGTTCTTC.

This sequence joins TRBV9 and TRBJ2-7; tentative D call: TRBD1 (6 bases). V was pared by 4 bases and J by 3 bases, with 17 bases between. The germline V gene encodes CDR1 SGDLS and CDR2 YYNGEE. The CDR3 is 15 amino acids. The chain's CDR3 is CASSPEDSVDYEQYF. The CDR3 DNA follows: TGTGCCAGCAGCCCAGAGGACAGCGTTGACTACGAGCAGTACTTC.

This rearrangement joins TRBV28 to TRBJ2-7; 10 bases map to TRBD2. CDR1 and CDR2 (germline): MDHEN, SYDVKM. With 6 bases clipped from V and 5 bases from J, the junction kept 7 bases outside the gene matches. The CDR3 covers 14 residues. The chain's CDR3 is CASRRAGGGDEQYF. The CDR3 DNA reads as TGTGCCAGCAGGCGAGCGGGAGGGGGCGACGAGCAGTACTTC.

The V call is TRBV19, the J call TRBJ2-7; D gene uncertain. CDR1 and CDR2 (germline): LNHDA, SQIVND (reference sequence). The CDR3 totals 12 residues. Trimming cost V 6 bases and J 4 bases, with 10 bases left between them. The CDR3 nucleotides are TGTGCCAGTAGCGAGAACCTATACGAGCAGTACTTC. As protein: CASSENLYEQYF.

This chain connects TRBV5-4 to TRBJ2-7; 8 positions agree with TRBD2. Germline V CDR1 and CDR2: SGHNT, YYREEE (reference sequence). The length of the CDR3 is 16 residues. The ends lost 3 bases at V and 2 bases at J; junction bases unmatched: 10. In DNA form, the CDR3 reads TGTGCCAGCAGCTCGCCTTCGGGAGGGATACCCTACGAGCAGTACTTC. Protein sequence: CASSSPSGGIPYEQYF.